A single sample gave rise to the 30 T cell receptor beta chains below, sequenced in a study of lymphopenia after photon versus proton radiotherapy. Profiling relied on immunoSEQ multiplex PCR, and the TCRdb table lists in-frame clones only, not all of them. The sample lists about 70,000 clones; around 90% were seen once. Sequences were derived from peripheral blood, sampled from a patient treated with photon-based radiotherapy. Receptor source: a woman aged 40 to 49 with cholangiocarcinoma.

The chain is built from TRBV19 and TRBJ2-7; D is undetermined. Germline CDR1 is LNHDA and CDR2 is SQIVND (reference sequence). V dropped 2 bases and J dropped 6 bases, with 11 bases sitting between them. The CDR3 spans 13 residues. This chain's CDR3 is CASSISLPSEQYF. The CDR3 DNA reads TGTGCCAGTAGTATATCGTTGCCGAGCGAGCAGTACTTC.

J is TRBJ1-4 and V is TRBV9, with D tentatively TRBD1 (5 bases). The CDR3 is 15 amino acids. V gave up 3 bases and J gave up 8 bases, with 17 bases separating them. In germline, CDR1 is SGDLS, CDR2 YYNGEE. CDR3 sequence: CASSASQGPREKLFF. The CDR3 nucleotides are TGTGCCAGCAGCGCTAGTCAGGGCCCGAGGGAAAAACTGTTTTTT.

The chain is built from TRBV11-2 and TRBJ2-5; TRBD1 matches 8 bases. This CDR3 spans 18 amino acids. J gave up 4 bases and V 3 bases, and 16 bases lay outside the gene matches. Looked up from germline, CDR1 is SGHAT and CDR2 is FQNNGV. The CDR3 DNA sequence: TGTGCCAGCAGCTTTTTAGCTGGGACAGGTTTCCACCCAGAGACCCAGTACTTC. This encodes CASSFLAGTGFHPETQYF.

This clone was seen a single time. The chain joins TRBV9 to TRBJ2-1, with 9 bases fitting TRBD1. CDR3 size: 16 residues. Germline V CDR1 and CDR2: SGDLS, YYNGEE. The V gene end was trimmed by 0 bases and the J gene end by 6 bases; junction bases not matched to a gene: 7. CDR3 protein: CASSVGGGQGANEQFF. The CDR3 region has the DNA TGTGCCAGCAGCGTAGGCGGGGGACAGGGAGCCAATGAGCAGTTCTTC.

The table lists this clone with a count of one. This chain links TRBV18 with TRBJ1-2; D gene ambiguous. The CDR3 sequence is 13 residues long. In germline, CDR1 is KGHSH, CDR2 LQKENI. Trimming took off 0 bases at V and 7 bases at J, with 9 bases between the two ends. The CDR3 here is CASSPPTGFGYTF. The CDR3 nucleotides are TGTGCCAGCTCACCACCCACCGGGTTTGGCTACACCTTC.

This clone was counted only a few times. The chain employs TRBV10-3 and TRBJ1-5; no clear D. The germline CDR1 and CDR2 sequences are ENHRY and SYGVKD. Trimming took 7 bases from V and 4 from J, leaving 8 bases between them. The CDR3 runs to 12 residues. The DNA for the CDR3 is TGTGCCATCAACGGAGAGAATCAGCCCCAGCATTTT. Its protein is CAINGENQPQHF.

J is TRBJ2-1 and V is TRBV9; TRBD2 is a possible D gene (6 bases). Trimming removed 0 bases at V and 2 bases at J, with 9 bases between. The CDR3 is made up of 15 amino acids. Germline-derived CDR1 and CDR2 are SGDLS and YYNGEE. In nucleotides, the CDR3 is TGTGCCAGCAGCGTAGGCGGGGACCCCTACAATGAGCAGTTCTTC. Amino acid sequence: CASSVGGDPYNEQFF.

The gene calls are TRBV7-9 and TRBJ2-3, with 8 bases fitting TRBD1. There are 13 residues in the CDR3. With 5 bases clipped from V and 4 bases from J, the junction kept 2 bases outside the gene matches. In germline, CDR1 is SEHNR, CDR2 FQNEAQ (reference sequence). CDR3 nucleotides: TGTGCCAGCAGCCCAGGGGGCGCAGATACGCAGTATTTT. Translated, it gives CASSPGGADTQYF.

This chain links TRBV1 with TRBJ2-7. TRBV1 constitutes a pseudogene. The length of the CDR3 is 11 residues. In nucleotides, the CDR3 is TGCACCAGCAGCCATGGGGACGAGCAGTACTTC. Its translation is CTSSHGDEQYF.

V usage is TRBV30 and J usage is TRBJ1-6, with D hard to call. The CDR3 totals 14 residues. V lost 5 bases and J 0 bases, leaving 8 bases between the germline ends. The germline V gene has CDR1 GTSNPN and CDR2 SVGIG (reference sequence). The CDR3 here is CAWVRSSYNSPLHF. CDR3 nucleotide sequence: TGTGCCTGGGTCCGGAGCTCCTATAATTCACCCCTCCACTTT. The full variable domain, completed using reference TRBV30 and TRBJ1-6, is SQTIHQWPATLVQPVGSPLSLECTVEGTSNPNLYWYRQAAGRGLQLLFYSVGIGQISSEVPQNLSASRPQDRQFILSSKKLLLSDSGFYLCAWVRSSYNSPLHFGNGTRLTVT.

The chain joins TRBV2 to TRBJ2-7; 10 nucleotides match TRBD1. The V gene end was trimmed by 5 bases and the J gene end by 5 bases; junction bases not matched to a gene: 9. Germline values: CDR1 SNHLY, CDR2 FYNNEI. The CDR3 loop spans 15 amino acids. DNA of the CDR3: TGTGCCAGCAGTCGTCTCGGACAGGGGGGTAACGAGCAGTACTTC. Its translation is CASSRLGQGGNEQYF.

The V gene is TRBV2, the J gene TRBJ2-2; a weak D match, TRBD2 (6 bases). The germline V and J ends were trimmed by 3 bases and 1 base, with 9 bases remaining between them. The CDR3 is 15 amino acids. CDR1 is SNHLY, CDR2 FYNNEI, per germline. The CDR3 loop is CASSEVSGNTGELFF. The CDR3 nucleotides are TGTGCCAGCAGTGAGGTTAGCGGGAACACCGGGGAGCTGTTTTTT.

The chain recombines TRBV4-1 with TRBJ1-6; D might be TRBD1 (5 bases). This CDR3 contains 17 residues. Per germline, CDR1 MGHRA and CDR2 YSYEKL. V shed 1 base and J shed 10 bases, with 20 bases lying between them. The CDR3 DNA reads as TGCGCCAGCAGCCAAGGAGGTTTGAGGGGACGGGAGTCACCCCTCCACTTT. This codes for CASSQGGLRGRESPLHF.

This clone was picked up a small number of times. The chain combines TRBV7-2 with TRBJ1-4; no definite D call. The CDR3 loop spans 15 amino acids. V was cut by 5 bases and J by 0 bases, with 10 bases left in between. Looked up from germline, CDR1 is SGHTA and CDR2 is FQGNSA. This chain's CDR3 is CASSRGRTTNEKLFF. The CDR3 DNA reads TGTGCCAGCAGCCGAGGGAGGACAACTAATGAAAAACTGTTTTTT.

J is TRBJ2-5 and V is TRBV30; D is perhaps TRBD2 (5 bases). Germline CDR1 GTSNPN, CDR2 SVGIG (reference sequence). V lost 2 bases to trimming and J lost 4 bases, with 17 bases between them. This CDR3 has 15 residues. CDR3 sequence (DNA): TGTGCCTGGAGTTCGGGGTATGGGAGTGGAGAGACCCAGTACTTC. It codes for CAWSSGYGSGETQYF.

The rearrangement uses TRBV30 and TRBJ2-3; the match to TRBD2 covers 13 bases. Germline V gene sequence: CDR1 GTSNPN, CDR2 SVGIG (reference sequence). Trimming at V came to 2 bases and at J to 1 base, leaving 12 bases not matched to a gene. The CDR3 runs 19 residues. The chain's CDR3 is CAWSRSTSTSGRGTDTQYF. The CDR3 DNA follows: TGTGCCTGGAGTCGCAGCACGTCCACTAGCGGGAGGGGCACAGATACGCAGTATTTT.

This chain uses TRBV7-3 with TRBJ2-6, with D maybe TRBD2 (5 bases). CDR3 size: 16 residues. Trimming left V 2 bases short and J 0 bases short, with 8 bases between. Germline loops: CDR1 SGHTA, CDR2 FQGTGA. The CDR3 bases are TGTGCCAGCAGCTTAGGACTCCCCTCTGGGGCCAACGTCCTGACTTTC. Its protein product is CASSLGLPSGANVLTF. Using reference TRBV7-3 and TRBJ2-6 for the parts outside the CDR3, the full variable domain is GAGVSQTPSNKVTEKGKYVELRCDPISGHTALYWYRQSLGQGPEFLIYFQGTGAADDSGLPNDRFFAVRPEGSVSTLKIQRTERGDSAVYLCASSLGLPSGANVLTFGAGSRLTVL.

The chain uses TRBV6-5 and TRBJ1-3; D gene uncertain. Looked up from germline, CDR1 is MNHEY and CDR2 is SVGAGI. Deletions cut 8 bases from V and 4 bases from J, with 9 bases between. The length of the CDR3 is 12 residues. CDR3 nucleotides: TGTGCCAGCCTAAGTACGGGAAACACCATATATTTT. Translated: CASLSTGNTIYF.

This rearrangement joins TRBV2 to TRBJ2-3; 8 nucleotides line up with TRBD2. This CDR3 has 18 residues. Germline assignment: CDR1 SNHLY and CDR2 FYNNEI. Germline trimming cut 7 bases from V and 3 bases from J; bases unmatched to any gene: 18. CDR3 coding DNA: TGTGCCAGCACAAAAAGAACCGGGGGGGCCTCGATAACAGATACGCAGTATTTT. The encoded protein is CASTKRTGGASITDTQYF.

CDR3 in amino acids: CASSPDTVTGAYTF. The CDR3 DNA reads as TGTGCCAGCAGCCCCGATACGGTGACAGGGGCCTACACCTTC. The V and J genes are TRBV7-3 and TRBJ1-2; 8 bases are shared with TRBD1. The ends lost 5 bases at V and 10 bases at J; junction bases unmatched: 12. The CDR3 sequence is 14 residues long. The germline CDR1 and CDR2 sequences are SGHTA and FQGTGA.

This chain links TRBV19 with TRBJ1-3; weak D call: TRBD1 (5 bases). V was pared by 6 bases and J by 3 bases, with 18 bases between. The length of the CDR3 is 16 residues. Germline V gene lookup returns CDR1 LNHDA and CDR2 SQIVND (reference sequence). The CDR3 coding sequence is TGTGCCAGTAGCATTTTGGCCGGGACGGATGGAAACACCATATATTTT. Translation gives CASSILAGTDGNTIYF.

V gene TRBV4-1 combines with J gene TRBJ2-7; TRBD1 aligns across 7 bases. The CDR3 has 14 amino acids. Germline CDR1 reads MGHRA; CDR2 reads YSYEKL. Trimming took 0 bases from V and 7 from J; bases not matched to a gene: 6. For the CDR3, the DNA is TGCGCCAGCAGCCAAGAGTCACAGGGGTTGGAGCAGTACTTC. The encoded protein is CASSQESQGLEQYF.

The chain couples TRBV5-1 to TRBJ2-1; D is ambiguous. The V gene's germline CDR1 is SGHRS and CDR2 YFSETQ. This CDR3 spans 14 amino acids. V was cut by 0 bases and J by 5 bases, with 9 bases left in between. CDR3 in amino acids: CASSLGRLDNEQFF. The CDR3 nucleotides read TGCGCCAGCAGCTTGGGAAGGTTGGACAATGAGCAGTTCTTC.

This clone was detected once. The CDR3 DNA is TGTGCCAGCAGCCGTGGGGATACGGGGGCCAACGTCCTGACTTTC. Translation gives CASSRGDTGANVLTF. The chain links TRBV6-5 to TRBJ2-6; the D is unclear. Germline V lookup: CDR1 MNHEY, CDR2 SVGAGI. Trimming cost V 6 bases and J 4 bases, with 13 bases left between them. This CDR3 comprises 15 residues.

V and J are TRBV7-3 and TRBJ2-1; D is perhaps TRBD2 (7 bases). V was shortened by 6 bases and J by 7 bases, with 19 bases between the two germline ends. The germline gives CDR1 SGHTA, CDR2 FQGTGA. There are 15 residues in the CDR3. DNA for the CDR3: TGTGCCAGCAGTCCTACGGGGGGCTCGGCGAATGAGCAGTTCTTC. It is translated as CASSPTGGSANEQFF.

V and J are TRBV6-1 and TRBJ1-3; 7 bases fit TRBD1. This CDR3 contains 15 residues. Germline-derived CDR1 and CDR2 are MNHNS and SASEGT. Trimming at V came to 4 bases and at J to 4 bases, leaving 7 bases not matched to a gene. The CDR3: CASSGRRQGGNTIYF. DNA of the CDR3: TGTGCCAGCAGTGGGCGACGACAGGGAGGAAACACCATATATTTT.

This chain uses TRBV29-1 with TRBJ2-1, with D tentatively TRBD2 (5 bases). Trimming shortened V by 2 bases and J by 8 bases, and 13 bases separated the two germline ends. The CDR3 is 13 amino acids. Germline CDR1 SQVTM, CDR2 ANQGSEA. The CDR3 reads CSVEKGVGDEQFF. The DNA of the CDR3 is TGCAGCGTTGAAAAGGGCGTCGGGGATGAGCAGTTCTTC.

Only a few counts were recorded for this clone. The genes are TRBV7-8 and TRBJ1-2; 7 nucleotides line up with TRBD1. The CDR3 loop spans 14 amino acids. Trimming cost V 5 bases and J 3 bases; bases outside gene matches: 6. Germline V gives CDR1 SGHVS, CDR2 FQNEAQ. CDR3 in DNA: TGTGCCAGCAGCCGGGGGGACAGCGACTATGGCTACACCTTC. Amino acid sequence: CASSRGDSDYGYTF.

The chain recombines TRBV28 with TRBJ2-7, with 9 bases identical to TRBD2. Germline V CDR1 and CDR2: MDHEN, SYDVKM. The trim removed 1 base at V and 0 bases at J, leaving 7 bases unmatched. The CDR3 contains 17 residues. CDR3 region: CASSLSAGGPHSYEQYF. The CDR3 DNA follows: TGTGCCAGCAGTTTATCGGCGGGAGGGCCTCACTCCTACGAGCAGTACTTC.

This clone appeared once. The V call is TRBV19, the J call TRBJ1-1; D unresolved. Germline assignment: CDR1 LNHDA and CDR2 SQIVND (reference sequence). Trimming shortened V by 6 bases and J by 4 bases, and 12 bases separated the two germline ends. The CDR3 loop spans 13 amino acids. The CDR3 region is CASSPAVFTEAFF. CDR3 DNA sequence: TGTGCCAGTAGCCCTGCGGTTTTCACTGAAGCTTTCTTT.